Detailed here is one T cell receptor beta chain. What it recognizes is unknown. The sample comes from a study of cytomegalovirus exposure and HLA in healthy donors. Findings and limits, study-wide: In the analysis, some V segments, TRBV6-2 and TRBV6-3 included, were excluded as indistinguishable.

In the PCR, 60 Vbeta and 13 Jbeta primers were used. This table comes from immunoSEQ multiplex PCR, and its TCRdb copy is limited to in-frame clones, with some not included. The table has 95,000 or so clones, around 70% seen once. It was healthy bone marrow donors who served as donors. There are 16 residues in the CDR3. Germline CDR1 reads WSHSY; CDR2 reads SAAADI. The V end lost 3 bases, the J end lost 0 bases, and 11 bases lay between the germline ends. The origin of this receptor is a woman aged 50 to 60 in good health and CMV-seropositive. The J gene is TRBJ2-2, the V gene TRBV10-2; no firm D call. The sample was PBMCs. Here the CDR3 DNA reads TGCGCCAGCAGTGATCCAGCGCGCTCGAACACCGGGGAGCTGTTTTTT. It yields the protein CASSDPARSNTGELFF.